The 13 T cell receptor beta chains in this list originate from one sample, sequenced in a study of T cells in Graves' hyperthyroidism and ophthalmopathy. TCR beta CDR3 regions were amplified from RNA. The study used the HTBI primer set for a first-round RT-PCR of the TCR CDR3. TCRdb processed the multiplex PCR reads anew with MiXCR; each CDR3 protein has one entry. The sample records about 400,000 distinct CDR3 sequences, around 15% being singletons. Sequencing was carried out using blood. Source of these receptors: a man aged 50 or older with Graves' ophthalmopathy.

J is TRBJ1-1 and V is TRBV29-1, with 7 bases that match TRBD1. This CDR3 has 14 residues. J lost 5 bases, V lost 5 bases, and 11 bases had no gene match. From germline, CDR1 is SQVTM and CDR2 ANQGSEA. CDR3 protein: CSVKSRGVGTEAFF. As DNA, the CDR3 is TGCAGCGTTAAGAGCAGGGGGGTAGGGACTGAAGCTTTCTTT.

Ten or more counts support this clonotype. CDR3 region: CASSGVGGHTGELFF. In nucleotides, the CDR3 is TGTGCCAGCAGCGGGGTAGGGGGCCACACCGGGGAGCTGTTTTTT. V is TRBV11-3 and J is TRBJ2-2; 7 bases map to TRBD1. V was clipped by 5 bases and J by 3 bases; unmatched bases: 6. The germline gives CDR1 SGHNT, CDR2 YENEEA. This CDR3 has 15 residues.

This clonotype was seen a few times. This chain joins TRBV9 and TRBJ2-7, with 7 bases fitting TRBD1. Germline V lookup: CDR1 SGDLS, CDR2 YYNGEE. With V trimmed by 0 bases and J by 3 bases, 3 bases remained unmatched. The CDR3 loop spans 14 amino acids. The DNA for the CDR3 is TGTGCCAGCAGCGTAGCCCCAGGGGGCTACGAGCAGTACTTC. Translation gives CASSVAPGGYEQYF.

The chain uses TRBV14 and TRBJ2-3; D is ambiguous. V was trimmed by 4 bases and J by 4 bases, leaving 12 bases between them. The germline V gene encodes CDR1 SGHDN and CDR2 FVKESK. This CDR3 has 14 amino acids. The DNA of the CDR3 is TGTGCCAGCAGCCCGCTAGGTATTGCAGATACGCAGTATTTT. Amino acids: CASSPLGIADTQYF.

This clonotype has ten or more counts. The chain employs TRBV7-3 and TRBJ2-2, with 8 bases lining up with TRBD1. The germline V gene encodes CDR1 SGHTA and CDR2 FQGTGA. Germline trimming cut 5 bases from V and 5 bases from J; bases unmatched to any gene: 16. CDR3 size: 18 residues. The CDR3 is CASSPITLTGEDTGELFF. The DNA for the CDR3 is TGTGCCAGCAGCCCCATAACTCTGACAGGGGAGGATACCGGGGAGCTGTTTTTT.

This clonotype was counted ten times or more. The CDR3 sequence: CASSLRAATLEQFF. The CDR3 coding sequence is TGCGCCAGCAGCTTGCGGGCAGCGACCCTCGAGCAGTTCTTC. This sequence joins TRBV5-1 and TRBJ2-1; D remains unclear. The ends were cut back, 1 base at V and 10 bases at J, with 15 bases in the middle. Germline V gene lookup returns CDR1 SGHRS and CDR2 YFSETQ. CDR3 length equals 14 residues.

V is TRBV9 and J is TRBJ2-3; no firm D call. The ends were cut back, 5 bases at V and 0 bases at J, with 13 bases in the middle. Germline-derived CDR1 and CDR2 are SGDLS and YYNGEE. The CDR3 covers 15 residues. The CDR3 nucleotides read TGTGCCAGCAGAGATGATAGTCGAAGCACAGATACGCAGTATTTT. Translation: CASRDDSRSTDTQYF.

This clonotype was seen a few times. The chain links TRBV29-1 to TRBJ1-2, with D possibly matching TRBD1 (6 bases). The germline V and J ends were trimmed by 0 bases and 0 bases, with 11 bases remaining between them. This CDR3 has 15 amino acids. The germline V gene has CDR1 SQVTM and CDR2 ANQGSEA. The CDR3 spells CSVEDRGATNYGYTF. The CDR3 nucleotides are TGCAGCGTTGAAGATCGGGGGGCTACTAACTATGGCTACACCTTC.

The V and J genes are TRBV3-1 and TRBJ1-1, with D hard to call. The length of the CDR3 is 11 residues. Germline CDR1 LGHDT, CDR2 YNNKEL (reference sequence). V was clipped by 8 bases and J by 3 bases, with 7 bases between them. In DNA form, the CDR3 reads TGTGCCAGCGCGGTAGACACTGAAGCTTTCTTT. Amino acids: CASAVDTEAFF.

The rearrangement uses TRBV11-2 and TRBJ2-1; D tentatively reads TRBD1 or TRBD2 (6 bases each). Trimming removed 5 bases at V and 9 bases at J, with 11 bases between. Germline V gives CDR1 SGHAT, CDR2 FQNNGV. CDR3 size: 12 residues. The CDR3 DNA reads TGTGCCAGCAGCCCCTGGGGGGCTGAGCAGTTCTTC. It codes for CASSPWGAEQFF.

The V call is TRBV2, the J call TRBJ1-5, with a tentative D call TRBD1 (6 bases). CDR1 SNHLY and CDR2 FYNNEI come from the germline V gene. Trimming took 6 bases from V and 3 from J, leaving 15 bases between them. The CDR3 is 15 amino acids. CDR3 nucleotides: TGTGCCAGCAGGCCCCTGACAGGCCCCAATCAGCCCCAGCATTTT. Amino acids: CASRPLTGPNQPQHF.

This clonotype was detected ten times or more. The CDR3 DNA reads as TGTGCCAGCAGTTTACGTGCTAGCGGGCTCCCTAGCACAGATACGCAGTATTTT. Translation: CASSLRASGLPSTDTQYF. The chain employs TRBV28 and TRBJ2-3, with 8 bases lining up with TRBD2. The V and J ends lost 2 bases and 0 bases, in that order; junction bases with no gene match: 10. The CDR3 is 18 amino acids. Looked up from germline, CDR1 is MDHEN and CDR2 is SYDVKM.

Many counts were recorded for this clonotype. This sequence joins TRBV28 and TRBJ1-2; D perhaps matches TRBD1 (6 bases). Germline-derived CDR1 and CDR2 are MDHEN and SYDVKM. V lost 4 bases and J lost 4, with 13 bases in between. The CDR3 length is 14 residues. CDR3 protein: CASSWGQGPYGYTF. The CDR3 coding sequence is TGTGCCAGCAGTTGGGGGCAGGGACCCTATGGCTACACCTTC.